This TCR beta chain was recovered during a study of shared clonotypes between healthy human individuals. As for the study in general: Per-donor plates numbered three CD4 naive, three CD4 memory, two CD8 naive and one CD8 memory. Study findings and constraints: Relative to their counterparts shared across all four donors, non-shared clonotypes exhibited diminished generation probabilities. Between four donors, naive CD4 clonotypes were shared at a level of approximately 5%.

Original analysis: Filtering was not the same, since immunoSEQ gave junction-only sequences without quality scores. Data came from immunoSEQ multiplex PCR; TCRdb stores just in-frame clones and leaves some out. The V and J calls and clone size are taken from that table; D and trimming were inferred from the DNA. The sample records some 2.3 million clones, approximately 95% being singletons. The CDR3 spans 15 residues. Germline V gene data show CDR1 as SGHNT and CDR2 as YYREEE (reference sequence). Unmatched junction bases numbered 4, after V lost 2 bases and J lost 7 bases. Worth noting for this clone: Its antigen is not known.

Sequenced material: naive CD4+ T cells from PBMCs. Sample subset: CD45RA+ positively selected. The chain is built from TRBV5-4 and TRBJ2-1, with 12 bases aligning to TRBD1. This receptor was taken from a man aged 18 to 30 in good health. Some clones in this sample may be carry-over from other donors' samples. Here the CDR3 DNA reads TGTGCCAGCAGCTTAGGGACAGGGGGCAAAAATGAGCAGTTCTTC. This codes for CASSLGTGGKNEQFF.